A single sample is the source of the 26 T cell receptor beta chains below, sequenced in a study of blood T cell repertoires in COVID-19. The table came from immunoSEQ multiplex PCR; TCRdb's copy has only in-frame clones and leaves some out. Here the sample spans 350,000 to 450,000 clones, about 86% being singletons. Sequences were obtained from peripheral blood. The receptors come from a woman in her fifties or sixties with COVID-19, enrolled during active disease.

The chain carries TRBV4-3 and TRBJ2-5, with D unresolved. Germline V lookup: CDR1 LGHNA, CDR2 YSLEER. V was clipped by 3 bases and J by 2 bases, with 13 bases between them. This CDR3 is built from 15 residues. The CDR3 sequence: CASSHGLPWQETQYF. The DNA for the CDR3 is TGCGCCAGCAGCCATGGGCTCCCCTGGCAAGAGACCCAGTACTTC.

The V and J genes are TRBV5-1 and TRBJ2-1; D possibly corresponds to TRBD2 (5 bases). The V and J ends lost 0 bases and 12 bases respectively, with 16 bases between them. Germline V CDR1 and CDR2: SGHRS, YFSETQ. The CDR3 is 14 amino acids. Here the CDR3 reads CASSLVASSRGQFF. In DNA, the CDR3 is TGCGCCAGCAGCTTGGTTGCTAGCTCCCGCGGGCAGTTCTTC.

This chain connects TRBV18 to TRBJ1-2, with D possibly being TRBD1 (5 bases). The germline gives CDR1 KGHSH, CDR2 LQKENI. The CDR3 totals 17 residues. V lost 3 bases, J lost 3 bases, and 20 bases lay in between. CDR3 nucleotides: TGTGCCAGCTCACCTTCATTCTCGGGGGAATTTGACTATGGCTACACCTTC. Protein: CASSPSFSGEFDYGYTF.

The chain has TRBV5-1 and TRBJ2-1; 11 bases are shared with TRBD1. From germline, CDR1 is SGHRS and CDR2 YFSETQ. Trimming at V came to 4 bases and at J to 8 bases, leaving 8 bases not matched to a gene. The CDR3 spans 15 residues. The CDR3 protein is CASSHGQGAGDEQFF. Written as DNA, the CDR3 is TGCGCCAGCAGCCACGGACAGGGGGCTGGGGATGAGCAGTTCTTC.

The chain joins TRBV11-3 to TRBJ1-2, with 8 bases that match TRBD1. CDR3 length: 16 residues. CDR1 and CDR2 from the germline V gene are SGHNT and YENEEA. The V segment lost 3 bases and the J segment 9 bases; nucleotides outside the gene matches: 15. CDR3 sequence (DNA): TGTGCCAGCAGCTTTGGGACGATAGGACAGGGTATTAGCTACACCTTC. It codes for CASSFGTIGQGISYTF.

The chain has TRBV12-3 or TRBV12-4 and TRBJ1-2, with D possibly being TRBD1 (5 bases). Between the trimmed V and J ends, which lost 6 bases and 4 bases, there was a span of 12 bases. This CDR3 spans 13 amino acids. CDR3 amino acids: CASRHTGAYGYTF. CDR3 coding DNA: TGTGCCAGCAGGCATACAGGAGCCTATGGCTACACCTTC.

The chain recombines TRBV5-5 with TRBJ1-6; a weak D match, TRBD1 (5 bases). Germline-derived CDR1 and CDR2 are SGHKS and YYEKEE (reference sequence). V was pared by 1 base and J by 7 bases, with 12 bases between. The CDR3 consists of 15 residues. DNA of the CDR3: TGTGCCAGCAGCTTGTTTCAGGGATCAAATTCACCCCTCCACTTT. Translation: CASSLFQGSNSPLHF.

This clone has only one observation. The chain recombines TRBV2 with TRBJ1-4; the match to TRBD1 covers 7 bases. Per germline, CDR1 SNHLY and CDR2 FYNNEI. The V gene end was trimmed by 11 bases and the J gene end by 8 bases; junction bases not matched to a gene: 11. This CDR3 is 13 amino acids long. CDR3 amino acids: CAGRQGGGEKLFF. CDR3 nucleotides: TGTGCCGGAAGACAGGGCGGAGGGGAAAAACTGTTTTTT.

There are many counts of this clone. Additional DNA sequences in this sample encode the identical CDR3. The V gene is TRBV5-4, the J gene TRBJ1-2; TRBD1 might be the D (6 bases). Germline V gives CDR1 SGHNT, CDR2 YYREEE (reference sequence). Trimming shortened V by 2 bases and J by 5 bases, and 10 bases separated the two germline ends. This CDR3 spans 13 amino acids. The CDR3, as DNA: TGTGCCAGCAGCTTTGGGGGGGCATATGGCTACACCTTC. Residues: CASSFGGAYGYTF.

This clone was seen only a few times. The chain uses TRBV2 and TRBJ1-1, with D perhaps matching TRBD1 (6 bases). This CDR3 is built from 10 residues. Germline values: CDR1 SNHLY, CDR2 FYNNEI. Trimming stripped 9 bases from V and 10 bases from J, with 12 bases between. The CDR3 nucleotides are TGTGCCAGATTAGGGGGGGGAGCTTTCTTT. Its protein is CARLGGGAFF.

This chain joins TRBV6-5 and TRBJ2-2, with TRBD1 as a possible D gene (6 bases). V shed 5 bases and J shed 6 bases, with 13 bases lying between them. This CDR3 spans 14 amino acids. CDR1 and CDR2 from the germline V gene are MNHEY and SVGAGI. As DNA, the CDR3 is TGTGCCAGCAGTACCCTCACAGGGCCCGGGGAGCTGTTTTTT. Its protein is CASSTLTGPGELFF.

The V call is TRBV10-1, the J call TRBJ2-7; 10 positions agree with TRBD2. Trimming took 2 bases from V and 7 from J; bases not matched to a gene: 8. This CDR3 has 15 residues. Looked up from germline, CDR1 is WNHNN and CDR2 is SYGVQD (reference sequence). CDR3 bases: TGCGCCAGCAGTGAGCCTCGGACTAGCGGTCGGGAGCAGTACTTC. This sequence encodes CASSEPRTSGREQYF.

The V gene is TRBV7-2, the J gene TRBJ2-5; TRBD2 matches at 11 bases. Unmatched junction bases numbered 4, after V lost 5 bases and J lost 5 bases. This CDR3 is built from 14 residues. Germline V gene data show CDR1 as SGHTA and CDR2 as FQGNSA. CDR3: CASSLWTSGETQYF. CDR3 coding DNA: TGTGCCAGCAGCCTCTGGACTAGCGGGGAGACCCAGTACTTC. Based on the CDR3 plus reference TRBV7-2 and TRBJ2-5, the full variable domain is GAGVSQSPSNKVTEKGKDVELRCDPISGHTALYWYRQSLGQGLEFLIYFQGNSAPDKSGLPSDRFSAERTGGSVSTLTIQRTQQEDSAVYLCASSLWTSGETQYFGPGTRLLVL.

V usage is TRBV4-1 and J usage is TRBJ2-7; D perhaps matches TRBD2 (5 bases). Germline assignment: CDR1 MGHRA and CDR2 YSYEKL. V lost 2 bases, J lost 7 bases, and 21 bases lay in between. This CDR3 is 16 amino acids long. The CDR3 DNA is TGCGCCAGCAGCCAAAAAACTTCCTTTGACGGGGAGGAGCAGTACTTC. This sequence encodes CASSQKTSFDGEEQYF.

This chain joins TRBV19 and TRBJ1-2; a possible D gene is TRBD1 (6 bases). This CDR3 contains 14 residues. From germline, CDR1 is LNHDA and CDR2 SQIVND (reference sequence). Deletions cut 2 bases from V and 2 bases from J, with 9 bases between. The CDR3 sequence: CASSIRGGNYGYTF. The CDR3 region has the DNA TGTGCCAGTAGTATAAGGGGGGGGAACTATGGCTACACCTTC.

J is TRBJ2-5 and V is TRBV6-5; 7 nucleotides match TRBD1. V shed 8 bases and J 1 base; nucleotides not matched to a gene: 7. The CDR3 sequence is 14 residues long. Germline CDR1 is MNHEY and CDR2 is SVGAGI. For the CDR3, the DNA is TGTGCCAGCTCCCAACAGGGGTTCCAAGAGACCCAGTACTTC. Encoded protein: CASSQQGFQETQYF.

The chain combines TRBV7-8 with TRBJ2-3; TRBD2 matches at 14 bases. V lost 1 base and J lost 0; bases outside the gene matches: 6. This CDR3 has 19 residues. Germline values: CDR1 SGHVS, CDR2 FQNEAQ. Written as DNA, the CDR3 is TGTGCCAGCAGCTTAGTGCTGGGACTAGCGGGAGCCAGCACAGATACGCAGTATTTT. Translating gives CASSLVLGLAGASTDTQYF.

This chain's CDR3 is CAWRPLRDTYTGELFF. CDR3 coding DNA: TGTGCCTGGAGGCCCCTCCGGGACACTTACACCGGGGAGCTGTTTTTT. The chain carries TRBV30 and TRBJ2-2; tentative D call: TRBD1 (6 bases). V dropped 3 bases and J dropped 3 bases, with 17 bases sitting between them. The CDR3 is 16 amino acids. Germline assignment: CDR1 GTSNPN and CDR2 SVGIG (reference sequence).

The chain carries TRBV7-7 and TRBJ2-5, with D perhaps matching TRBD2 (6 bases). The germline V gene encodes CDR1 SSHAT and CDR2 FNYEAQ (reference sequence). V was trimmed by 8 bases and J by 0 bases, leaving 7 bases between them. The CDR3 has 12 residues. This CDR3 is CASGGYQETQYF. CDR3 DNA sequence: TGTGCCAGCGGGGGGTACCAAGAGACCCAGTACTTC. The full variable domain, rest sourced from reference TRBV7-7 and TRBJ2-5, is GAGVSQSPRYKVTKRGQDVTLRCDPISSHATLYWYQQALGQGPEFLTYFNYEAQPDKSGLPSDRFSAERPEGSISTLTIQRTEQRDSAMYRCASGGYQETQYFGPGTRLLVL.

The chain recombines TRBV7-3 with TRBJ2-6, with a possible D match to TRBD1 (6 bases). Trimming took 2 bases from V and 12 from J, leaving 14 bases between them. The CDR3 has 14 residues. CDR1 and CDR2 from the germline V gene are SGHTA and FQGTGA. DNA for the CDR3: TGTGCCAGCAGCTTACTCGCCCTGACAGGCGTCCTGACTTTC. As protein: CASSLLALTGVLTF.

The J gene is TRBJ2-7, the V gene TRBV6-5; no definite D call. Germline values: CDR1 MNHEY, CDR2 SVGAGI. V lost 4 bases, J lost 2 bases, and 9 bases lay in between. This CDR3 spans 13 amino acids. In DNA, the CDR3 is TGTGCCAGCAGTTCTATCCTTACCTACGAGCAGTACTTC. Translated, it gives CASSSILTYEQYF.

The chain joins TRBV11-2 to TRBJ1-1, with TRBD1 identical over 7 bases. V lost 5 bases to trimming and J lost 5 bases; unmatched junction nucleotides: 8. The CDR3 consists of 14 residues. Germline V gene lookup returns CDR1 SGHAT and CDR2 FQNNGV. CDR3 coding DNA: TGTGCCAGCAGCCGTAGACAGGGCGGTACTGAAGCTTTCTTT. Residues: CASSRRQGGTEAFF.

V gene TRBV30 combines with J gene TRBJ1-2; TRBD1 might be the D (6 bases). Trimming left V 1 base short and J 8 bases short, with 23 bases between. Germline lookup yields CDR1 GTSNPN and CDR2 SVGIG (reference sequence). This CDR3 comprises 16 residues. Here the CDR3 reads CAWSGGMTGLRGGYTF. Written as DNA, the CDR3 is TGTGCCTGGAGTGGGGGTATGACAGGTTTGAGGGGCGGCTACACCTTC.

This clone has just one count. J is TRBJ2-7 and V is TRBV18, with D perhaps TRBD1 (5 bases). This CDR3 spans 15 amino acids. Trimming took 2 bases from V and 5 from J, leaving 16 bases between them. Looked up from germline, CDR1 is KGHSH and CDR2 is LQKENI. The CDR3 DNA follows: TGTGCCAGCTCACCAAGGGTCGCAGGGTCCCACGAGCAGTACTTC. Protein sequence: CASSPRVAGSHEQYF.

This chain joins TRBV3-1 (or the pseudogene TRBV3-2) and TRBJ1-4; no reliable D call. Germline lookup yields CDR1 LGHDT and CDR2 YNNKEL (reference sequence). The CDR3 has 14 residues. V dropped 1 base and J dropped 7 bases, with 10 bases sitting between them. CDR3: CASSQVSAGEKLFF. The DNA of the CDR3 is TGTGCCAGCAGCCAAGTATCGGCGGGTGAAAAACTGTTTTTT.

This chain joins TRBV6-5 and TRBJ1-1, with a possible D match to TRBD1 (6 bases). Germline V lookup: CDR1 MNHEY, CDR2 SVGAGI. This CDR3 has 14 residues. V lost 5 bases and J lost 4, with 14 bases in between. The CDR3 DNA sequence: TGTGCCAGCAGTCTCTTAGGGGGGGGCACTGAAGCTTTCTTT. Its translation is CASSLLGGGTEAFF.